A selection of T cell receptor beta chains follows, all from one sample in a study of OX40 agonist ivuxolimab in advanced cancers. Sequencing used immunoSEQ multiplex PCR; TCRdb keeps in-frame clones, though not all of them. The sample has about 71,000 clones, around 83% seen once. The sample consisted of CD4+ or CD8+ T cells sorted from blood, taken in a trial of the OX40 agonist ivuxolimab. These receptors came from an adult with an advanced solid tumor such as melanoma, head and neck, liver or kidney cancer. Each CDR3 is given with its conserved first and last residue. D genes are given only for firm matches. Rows may omit the clone size; those that give it use once, few, many or a size class.

>-|TRBV11-2|TRBJ2-1|-
CASNPLAGVAQFF
TGTGCCAGCAACCCACTGGCCGGGGTGGCGCAGTTCTTC
>-|TRBV7-9|TRBJ1-2|-
CASSLDRVHGYTF
TGTGCCAGCAGCTTAGACAGGGTGCATGGCTACACCTTC
>-|TRBV7-8|TRBJ1-2|-
CASSVTEYGYTF
TGTGCCAGCAGCGTTACAGAGTATGGCTACACCTTC
>-|TRBV6-1|TRBJ2-7|-
CASSLAPPAEQYF
TGTGCCAGCAGCCTAGCCCCCCCGGCAGAGCAGTACTTC
>-|TRBV27|TRBJ2-7|-
CASSLWDRGIEQYF
TGTGCCAGCAGTTTATGGGACCGCGGAATCGAGCAGTACTTC
>-|TRBV2|TRBJ1-3|-
CASTLTGGRGKTGNTIYF
TGTGCCAGCACCCTCACTGGGGGCAGGGGCAAAACTGGAAACACCATATATTTT
>-|TRBV28|TRBJ1-1|-
CASRPRDFGGEAFF
TGTGCCAGCAGACCAAGGGACTTTGGGGGTGAAGCTTTCTTT
>-|TRBV27|TRBJ2-7|TRBD1
CASRRIDRGEQYF
TGTGCCAGCAGACGAATAGACAGGGGCGAGCAGTACTTC
>-|TRBV27|TRBJ1-6|TRBD1
CASSKRVATGAIYNSPLHF
TGTGCCAGCTCCAAAAGGGTTGCGACAGGGGCAATCTATAATTCACCCCTCCACTTT
>-|TRBV14|TRBJ2-1|-
CASSQWGRDNEQFF
TGTGCCAGCAGCCAGTGGGGCAGGGACAATGAGCAGTTCTTC
>-|TRBV7-2|TRBJ1-1|-
CASSSSGVTEAFF
TGTGCCAGCAGCTCTAGCGGTGTCACTGAAGCTTTCTTT
>-|TRBV4-2|TRBJ2-1|-
CASSQDRNEQFF
TGTGCCAGCAGCCAAGATAGGAATGAGCAGTTCTTC
>-|TRBV7-9|TRBJ1-1|TRBD1
CASLGGTGRNTEAFF
TGTGCCAGCTTAGGGGGGACAGGAAGGAACACTGAAGCTTTCTTT
>-|TRBV30|TRBJ1-2|-
CAWSNRRGAYGYTF
TGTGCCTGGAGTAATCGCAGAGGCGCCTATGGCTACACCTTC
>-|TRBV5-1|TRBJ2-3|-
CASSDTGSTDTQYF
TGCGCCAGCAGCGATACAGGGAGCACAGATACGCAGTATTTT
>-|TRBV5-4|TRBJ1-1|TRBD1
CASSPSTGIGNTEAFF
TGTGCCAGCAGCCCGTCGACAGGGATCGGGAACACTGAAGCTTTCTTT
>-|TRBV27|TRBJ1-6|-
CASSSQSTRVLNSPLHF
TGTGCCAGCAGTTCCCAGTCTACCCGGGTCCTTAATTCACCCCTCCACTTT
>-|TRBV7-2|TRBJ1-1|-
CASSLVGRTEAFF
TGTGCCAGCAGCTTAGTAGGCCGCACTGAAGCTTTCTTT
>-|TRBV5-1|TRBJ2-6|-
CASSLGGASGANVLTF
TGCGCCAGCAGCTTGGGGGGGGCCTCTGGGGCCAACGTCCTGACTTTC
>-|TRBV30|TRBJ2-5|TRBD1
CAWSVGDRVQETQYF
TGTGCCTGGAGTGTAGGGGACAGGGTACAAGAGACCCAGTACTTC
>-|TRBV28|TRBJ1-2|TRBD1
CASSLNRGNYGYTF
TGTGCCAGCAGTTTGAACAGGGGGAACTATGGCTACACCTTC
>-|TRBV7-9|TRBJ2-1|TRBD2
CASSPGLAADEQFF
TGTGCCAGCAGCCCGGGACTAGCGGCCGATGAGCAGTTCTTC
>-|TRBV11-2|TRBJ2-2|TRBD2
CASTTPWGGANTGELFF
TGTGCCAGCACAACCCCCTGGGGGGGAGCGAACACCGGGGAGCTGTTTTTT
>once|TRBV6-6|TRBJ1-1|-
CASSYRGVNTEAFF
TGTGCCAGCAGTTACAGGGGCGTGAACACTGAAGCTTTCTTT
>-|TRBV5-1|TRBJ2-7|-
CASSFYPRTNEQYF
TGCGCCAGCAGCTTCTATCCCAGAACCAACGAGCAGTACTTC
>few|TRBV19|TRBJ1-1|-
CASSTTGVADTEAFF
TGTGCCAGTAGTACAACCGGGGTAGCTGACACTGAAGCTTTCTTT
>-|TRBV10-1|TRBJ2-7|TRBD1
CASSEYSGTGSSYEQYF
TGCGCCAGCAGTGAGTATTCTGGGACAGGATCCTCCTACGAGCAGTACTTC
>-|TRBV2|TRBJ2-7|-
CASHRGGGLNEQYF
TGTGCCAGCCATCGAGGGGGGGGGCTGAACGAGCAGTACTTC
>-|TRBV9|TRBJ2-5|TRBD1
CASSALSGQGGETQYF
TGTGCCAGCAGCGCCCTCTCGGGACAGGGCGGGGAGACCCAGTACTTC
>-|TRBV18|TRBJ2-5|-
CASSPTRGPQETQYF
TGTGCCAGCTCCCCAACGCGGGGTCCGCAAGAGACCCAGTACTTC
>-|TRBV11-2|TRBJ2-7|TRBD2
CASRAYSGTSAVEQYF
TGTGCCAGCAGAGCCTATTCCGGGACTAGTGCCGTCGAGCAGTACTTC
>-|TRBV6-1|TRBJ2-4|TRBD1
CASSRDRELNIQYF
TGTGCCAGCAGCCGGGACAGGGAGTTGAACATTCAGTACTTC
>-|TRBV6-1|TRBJ2-1|TRBD1
CASSEVDTGDNEQFF
TGTGCCAGCAGTGAAGTTGATACAGGGGACAATGAGCAGTTCTTC
>-|TRBV19|TRBJ1-5|-
CASRPFRGGGRGNQPQHF
TGTGCCAGTAGACCCTTTAGAGGGGGGGGTAGGGGCAATCAGCCCCAGCATTTT
>once|TRBV30|TRBJ2-6|TRBD1
CAWTRGPGANVLTF
TGTGCCTGGACCAGGGGGCCCGGGGCCAACGTCCTGACTTTC
>-|TRBV6-5|TRBJ1-2|-
CASSPWGIQNYGYTF
TGTGCCAGCAGTCCCTGGGGGATACAAAACTATGGCTACACCTTC
>-|TRBV5-6|TRBJ2-2|-
CASSLSAPGELFF
TGTGCCAGCAGCTTGTCAGCCCCCGGGGAGCTGTTTTTT
>-|TRBV15|TRBJ2-7|-
CATSREGYSYEQYF
TGTGCCACCAGCCGAGAGGGTTACTCCTACGAGCAGTACTTC
>-|TRBV6-5|TRBJ1-4|-
CASTTTNEKLFF
TGTGCCAGCACAACAACTAATGAAAAACTGTTTTTT
>-|TRBV5-1|TRBJ2-7|TRBD2
CASSVRTSGSYEQYF
TGCGCCAGCAGCGTCAGGACTAGCGGGAGTTACGAGCAGTACTTC
>once|TRBV5-4|TRBJ2-5|-
CASSSDSGDETQYF
TGTGCCAGCAGCTCCGACTCGGGGGACGAGACCCAGTACTTC
>-|TRBV27|TRBJ1-1|-
CASSLSRNTEAFF
TGTGCCAGCAGTTTAAGCAGGAACACTGAAGCTTTCTTT
>-|TRBV30|TRBJ2-3|-
CAWSKPGTDTQYF
TGTGCCTGGAGTAAACCGGGAACAGATACGCAGTATTTT